A single sample gave rise to the 12 T cell receptor beta chains below, sequenced in a study of T cell responses to AZD1222 COVID-19 vaccine. TCRdb's table, derived via immunoSEQ multiplex PCR, lists solely in-frame clones and lacks some. Among 130,000 or so clones, roughly 84% were seen once, and the ten largest hold 25% to 35%. The material was peripheral blood, obtained 28 days after the second AZD1222 dose. The origin of the receptors is an adult who received the AZD1222 COVID-19 vaccine.

This clone was seen only once. The gene calls are TRBV7-6 and TRBJ2-6; 9 nucleotides agree with TRBD1. The germline gives CDR1 SGHVS, CDR2 FNYEAQ. The V gene end was trimmed by 6 bases and the J gene end by 1 base; junction bases not matched to a gene: 10. This CDR3 is built from 18 residues. The DNA for the CDR3 is TGTGCCAGCAGTCCCCTCCGGGACAGGGTATCTGGGGCCAACGTCCTGACTTTC. Translating it yields CASSPLRDRVSGANVLTF. The full variable domain, in which reference TRBV7-6 and TRBJ2-6 provide the parts outside the CDR3, is GAGVSQSPRYKVTKRGQDVALRCDPISGHVSLYWYRQALGQGPEFLTYFNYEAQQDKSGLPNDRFSAERPEGSISTLTIQRTEQRDSAMYRCASSPLRDRVSGANVLTFGAGSRLTVL.

The CDR3 nucleotides are TGTGCCAGCAGAGGTCTTCAAGTCGGGAACTATGGCTACACCTTC. This translates into CASRGLQVGNYGYTF. J is TRBJ1-2 and V is TRBV28; D not certain. The CDR3 runs to 15 residues. Trimming removed 6 bases from V and 2 bases from J, with 16 bases in between. The V gene's germline CDR1 is MDHEN and CDR2 SYDVKM.

V is TRBV15 and J is TRBJ2-7; either TRBD1 or TRBD2 may supply D (5 bases each). CDR1 is LNHNV, CDR2 YYDKDF, per germline (reference sequence). This CDR3 is 18 amino acids long. Trimming left V 4 bases short and J 5 bases short, with 27 bases between. The CDR3 loop is CATSNPRGRHHRFDEQYF. CDR3 DNA sequence: TGTGCCACCAGCAACCCCCGGGGACGACATCATCGATTCGACGAGCAGTACTTC.

This clone appeared a single time. This chain joins TRBV18 and TRBJ2-6, with D unresolved. Trimming shortened V by 3 bases and J by 4 bases, and 7 bases separated the two germline ends. Looked up from germline, CDR1 is KGHSH and CDR2 is LQKENI. The CDR3 spans 14 residues. CDR3 nucleotides: TGTGCCAGCTCACCCTACGGGGGGGCCAACGTCCTGACTTTC. It specifies CASSPYGGANVLTF.

CDR3 sequence (DNA): TGTGCCAGCAGCGTGACCGGGACGACCTATGGCTACACCTTC. The encoded protein is CASSVTGTTYGYTF. The chain carries TRBV7-9 and TRBJ1-2; possibly TRBD1 for D (5 bases). The length of the CDR3 is 14 residues. Trimming shortened V by 5 bases and J by 4 bases, and 14 bases separated the two germline ends. Germline V lookup: CDR1 SEHNR, CDR2 FQNEAQ (reference sequence).

V gene TRBV27 combines with J gene TRBJ1-5, with D hard to call. CDR1 and CDR2 from the germline V gene are MNHEY and SMNVEV (reference sequence). This CDR3 has 15 amino acids. Deletions cut 3 bases from V and 2 bases from J, with 11 bases between. The CDR3 sequence: CASSFTAWGNQPQHF. CDR3 DNA: TGTGCCAGCAGTTTCACAGCATGGGGCAATCAGCCCCAGCATTTT.

CDR3 in amino acids: CASSVSQGYSPLHF. In DNA form, the CDR3 reads TGTGCCAGCAGCGTATCCCAGGGGTATTCACCCCTCCACTTT. V usage is TRBV9 and J usage is TRBJ1-6; maybe TRBD1 (6 bases). The CDR3 extends over 14 amino acids. V lost 1 base and J lost 8, with 10 bases in between. Germline CDR1 reads SGDLS; CDR2 reads YYNGEE.

J is TRBJ1-2 and V is TRBV18; 7 nucleotides match TRBD1. CDR3 size: 15 residues. V lost 6 bases, J lost 1 base, and 8 bases stayed unmatched. Germline lookup yields CDR1 KGHSH and CDR2 LQKENI. CDR3 region: CASSPTGAGNYGYTF. DNA for the CDR3: TGTGCCAGCTCCCCCACAGGGGCGGGTAACTATGGCTACACCTTC.

CDR3 in DNA: TGTGCCAGCAGCTTGTCAGCGGGGGGACACAATGAGCAGTTCTTC. As protein: CASSLSAGGHNEQFF. This chain joins TRBV7-2 and TRBJ2-1; 9 bases fit TRBD2. The germline V gene encodes CDR1 SGHTA and CDR2 FQGNSA. V lost 3 bases to trimming and J lost 5 bases; unmatched junction nucleotides: 5. The CDR3 spans 15 residues. Filled out from reference TRBV7-2 and TRBJ2-1, the complete variable domain reads GAGVSQSPSNKVTEKGKDVELRCDPISGHTALYWYRQSLGQGLEFLIYFQGNSAPDKSGLPSDRFSAERTGGSVSTLTIQRTQQEDSAVYLCASSLSAGGHNEQFFGPGTRLTVL.

The chain recombines TRBV3-1 (or the pseudogene TRBV3-2) with TRBJ1-2; 11 positions match TRBD1. Germline CDR1 LGHDT, CDR2 YNNKEL (reference sequence). CDR3 length: 15 amino acids. After removal of 2 bases from V and 7 bases from J, the junction contained 6 bases not matched to a gene. The CDR3 loop is CASSQSLGTGGGYTF. The CDR3 DNA is TGTGCCAGCAGCCAAAGCTTGGGGACAGGGGGTGGCTACACCTTC.

CDR3 sequence (DNA): TGTGCCAGCAGTTACGCCCTGGACACTGAAGCTTTCTTT. Amino acid sequence: CASSYALDTEAFF. The chain uses TRBV6-6 and TRBJ1-1, with D hard to call. The ends were cut back, 2 bases at V and 3 bases at J, with 7 bases in the middle. The CDR3 has 13 residues. CDR1 MNHNY and CDR2 SVGAGI come from the germline V gene (reference sequence).

The chain links TRBV7-3 to TRBJ2-1, with D perhaps matching TRBD2 (6 bases). The germline V and J ends were trimmed by 0 bases and 0 bases, with 9 bases remaining between them. CDR1 SGHTA and CDR2 FQGTGA come from the germline V gene. The CDR3 is made up of 16 amino acids. Here the CDR3 reads CASSLTGGSSYNEQFF. In nucleotides, the CDR3 is TGTGCCAGCAGCTTAACCGGGGGTAGCTCCTACAATGAGCAGTTCTTC.